These T cell receptor beta chains were read from a single sample in a study of early T cells in non-severe SARS-CoV-2 infection. TCRdb re-called the 5' RACE reads through MiXCR, storing one row per CDR3 protein. The sample carries more than 85,000 distinct CDR3 sequences, approximately 16% recorded once. Sequenced material: whole blood. These receptor sequences come from an adult who was a healthcare worker with PCR-confirmed SARS-CoV-2 infection or an uninfected control (not recorded which). The CDR3 runs from the conserved cysteine through the conserved F or W. D genes are given only for firm matches. Size is stated for part of the rows, as once, few or many counts, or as a class when the clone is expanded.

d_call j_call cdr3_length v_call clone_size cdr3_nt cdr3_aa
. TRBJ2-7 13 TRBV10-3 many TGTGCCATCAGTGAGTCGGGATATTACGAGCAGTACTTC CAISESGYYEQYF
TRBD1 TRBJ2-2 15 TRBV19 . TGTGCCAGTAGTACGCCGGGACAGGACACCGGGGAGCTGTTTTTT CASSTPGQDTGELFF
TRBD1 TRBJ1-2 16 TRBV4-3 . TGCGCCAGCAGCCAAGATCTAAACAGGGGGAACTATGGCTACACCTTC CASSQDLNRGNYGYTF
. TRBJ1-2 13 TRBV11-2 . TGTGCCAGTTCTTGGAACAGGGAGGATGGCTACACCTTC CASSWNREDGYTF
TRBD2 TRBJ2-1 15 TRBV5-5 many TGTGCCAGCAGCACTGGACTAGCGGGGGGCCAAAGAGTGTTCTTC CASSTGLAGGQRVFF
. TRBJ1-2 14 TRBV19 few TGTGCCAGTGCCGAAATTTTAGCTAACTATGGCTACACCTTC CASAEILANYGYTF
. TRBJ1-4 16 TRBV20-1 few TGCAGTGCTAGACCCAACTCAGGGAGCTCGAATGAAAAACTGTTTTTT CSARPNSGSSNEKLFF
TRBD2 TRBJ2-5 15 TRBV9 many TGTGCCAGCAGCGGACTAGCGGGGGACCAAGAGACCCAGTACTTC CASSGLAGDQETQYF
. TRBJ1-2 12 TRBV7-2 . TGTGCCAGCAGCTTAGCGGGCAGGGGCTACACCTTC CASSLAGRGYTF
. TRBJ1-2 16 TRBV5-1 few TGCGCCAGCAGCCCGAAGGCAGGGACTTCTAACTATGGCTACACCTTC CASSPKAGTSNYGYTF
. TRBJ2-5 15 TRBV25-1 . TGTGCCAGCAGTGAATTGAAGCAGGGACAAGAGACCCAGTACTTC CASSELKQGQETQYF
TRBD1 TRBJ1-1 14 TRBV6-2/TRBV6-3 few TGTGCCAGCAGTCGGACAGGAGAGAACACTGAAGCTTTCTTT CASSRTGENTEAFF
TRBD2 TRBJ2-7 15 TRBV28 . TGTGCCAGCAGTCCCCGGGGAGGGGAGGGCTACGAGCAGTACTTC CASSPRGGEGYEQYF
TRBD2 TRBJ2-3 18 TRBV7-6 . TGTGCCAGCAGCTCCCAGCTAGCGGGGGGTACTCGCACAGATACGCAGTATTTT CASSSQLAGGTRTDTQYF
. TRBJ1-1 14 TRBV5-1 . TGCGCCAGCAGCGCTGGCAGTTCTAACACTGAAGCTTTCTTT CASSAGSSNTEAFF
. TRBJ1-5 15 TRBV28 many TGTGCCAGCAGTGCGACAGGACGTCGCAATCAGCCCCAGCATTTT CASSATGRRNQPQHF
. TRBJ1-1 13 TRBV20-1 few TGCAGTGCTAGAGACAGCTTGAGGACTGAAGCTTTCTTT CSARDSLRTEAFF
TRBD1 TRBJ2-5 17 TRBV5-1 few TGCGCCAGCAGCTTATCGACAGGGGGTGCCCTCCAAGAGACCCAGTACTTC CASSLSTGGALQETQYF
. TRBJ1-2 13 TRBV7-8 few TGTGCCAGCAGCTTAGACAGGACCGGTGGCTACACCTTC CASSLDRTGGYTF
TRBD1 TRBJ1-2 15 TRBV20-1 . TGCAGTGCTAGAGATTTGCACAGGGGGACGGATGGCTACACCTTC CSARDLHRGTDGYTF
. TRBJ2-3 13 TRBV7-2 few TGTGCCAGCAGCTTAGATATGGGTGATACGCAGTATTTT CASSLDMGDTQYF
. TRBJ2-5 13 TRBV5-1 . TGCGCCAGCAGCCAGGGACATGTGAAGACCCAGTACTTC CASSQGHVKTQYF
TRBD1 TRBJ2-1 16 TRBV27 few TGTGCCAGCAGCCCACACGGACAGGGGACCTACAATGAGCAGTTCTTC CASSPHGQGTYNEQFF
TRBD2 TRBJ2-2 16 TRBV7-2 many TGTGCCAGCAGCTTAAGTTCGGGAGGGAACACCGGGGAGCTGTTTTTT CASSLSSGGNTGELFF
TRBD1 TRBJ2-7 15 TRBV4-3 few TGCGCCAGCAGCCTAGGTAGGACAGGGGAGGCCGAGCAGTACTTC CASSLGRTGEAEQYF
TRBD2 TRBJ2-7 18 TRBV3-1 . TGTGCCAGCAGCCCCGTCCCGGGACTAGCGGGGAGCTCCTACGAGCAGTACTTC CASSPVPGLAGSSYEQYF
TRBD1 TRBJ2-6 18 TRBV9 . TGTGCCAGCAGCGAACGGACAGGGAGTTGGCTTGGGGCCAACGTCCTGACTTTC CASSERTGSWLGANVLTF
. TRBJ1-1 14 TRBV9 . TGTGCCAGCAGCGTATCCTGGGGAAACACTGAAGCTTTCTTT CASSVSWGNTEAFF
TRBD1 TRBJ2-1 15 TRBV10-3 . TGTGCCATCAGTGAGTCACAGGGGGCCGACAATGAGCAGTTCTTC CAISESQGADNEQFF
TRBD1 TRBJ1-6 15 TRBV9 few TGTGCCAGCAGCGCCACCGGGACAGCAAATTCACCCCTCCACTTT CASSATGTANSPLHF
. TRBJ1-2 11 TRBV29-1 . TGCAGCGTTGATAGCATCTATGGCTACACCTTC CSVDSIYGYTF
. TRBJ2-1 11 TRBV7-9 . TGTGCCTCGAAACTTTACAATGAGCAGTTCTTC CASKLYNEQFF
. TRBJ1-1 12 TRBV10-2 . TGCGCCAGCAGACAGGTACGGACTGAAGCTTTCTTT CASRQVRTEAFF
TRBD2 TRBJ2-3 15 TRBV20-1 . TGCAGTGCTAGAGATTTCGAGCGGGGGGAACATACGCAGTATTTT CSARDFERGEHTQYF
. TRBJ2-1 13 TRBV5-1 few TGCGCCAGCAGCTACCAGGAGGTGAATGAGCAGTTCTTC CASSYQEVNEQFF
. TRBJ2-1 12 TRBV7-6 . TGTGCCAGCAGCAAAGCCCAGGGAGAGCAGTTCTTC CASSKAQGEQFF
. TRBJ1-2 14 TRBV20-1 few TGCAGTGCTACCCCCCGCCCCGGGGTCTATGGCTACACCTTC CSATPRPGVYGYTF
TRBD1 TRBJ1-2 14 TRBV9 few TGTGCCAGCAGCCCCTGGGACAGGGACTATGGCTACACCTTC CASSPWDRDYGYTF
. TRBJ1-6 13 TRBV27 few TGTGCCAGCAGTTTAGGACGGCTTTCACCCCTCCACTTT CASSLGRLSPLHF
TRBD1 TRBJ2-7 14 TRBV7-9 . TGTGCCAGCAGCTTTGGGACAGGGCTCTACGAGCAGTACTTC CASSFGTGLYEQYF
. TRBJ2-3 16 TRBV12-3/TRBV12-4 few TGTGCCAGCAGTTTAGTGACTACCGATCCCACAGATACGCAGTATTTT CASSLVTTDPTDTQYF
TRBD1 TRBJ1-5 17 TRBV19 few TGTGCCAGTAGTAGGGGACAGGGAAAATTCCTTAATCAGCCCCAGCATTTT CASSRGQGKFLNQPQHF
. TRBJ1-1 14 TRBV20-1 few TGCAGTGCTAGTCGAGTACAGGGTGGAACTGAAGCTTTCTTT CSASRVQGGTEAFF
TRBD2 TRBJ2-1 13 TRBV29-1 few TGCAGCGTCAGTAGCGGGAGGGCCAATGAGCAGTTCTTC CSVSSGRANEQFF
. TRBJ1-3 13 TRBV20-1 . TGCAGTGCGAGACACAGCTCTGGAAACACCATATATTTT CSARHSSGNTIYF
. TRBJ2-3 14 TRBV3-1 . TGTGCCAGCAGCCACCGGGAGAAGCCAGATACGCAGTATTTT CASSHREKPDTQYF
TRBD1 TRBJ1-2 16 TRBV7-9 . TGTGCCAGCAGCTTGTCGGGACAGGAAGTTAACTATGGCTACACCTTC CASSLSGQEVNYGYTF
. TRBJ1-5 17 TRBV18 few TGTGCCAGCTCACCACTTCAGGGCCCTGGATCGAATCAGCCCCAGCATTTT CASSPLQGPGSNQPQHF
TRBD2 TRBJ2-7 15 TRBV5-1 once TGCGCCAGCAGCTTAGGCGGGAGACCCTCCTACGAGCAGTACTTC CASSLGGRPSYEQYF
TRBD1 TRBJ2-5 12 TRBV29-1 few TGCAGCGTTTGGACAGGGGAAGAGACCCAGTACTTC CSVWTGEETQYF
. TRBJ2-7 15 TRBV9 . TGTGCCAGCAGCTCTACCAATCAGGGCTACCACGAGCAGTACTTC CASSSTNQGYHEQYF
. TRBJ1-3 13 TRBV12-3/TRBV12-4 . TGTGCCAGCAGCCGACTCTATGGAAACACCATATATTTT CASSRLYGNTIYF
. TRBJ1-2 17 TRBV27 few TGTGCCAGCAGTTCAGCGGGTAAAGAGTCAGCTAACTATGGCTACACCTTC CASSSAGKESANYGYTF
. TRBJ2-7 11 TRBV29-1 . TGCAGCGTTGAAGTATACTACGAGCAGTACTTC CSVEVYYEQYF
. TRBJ2-2 14 TRBV6-1 few TGTGCCAGCAGTGAAGTTGGGGGGACCGGGGAGCTGTTTTTT CASSEVGGTGELFF
. TRBJ1-1 15 TRBV4-2 few TGTGCCAGCAGCCAAGTTTTAGGCGGGAACACTGAAGCTTTCTTT CASSQVLGGNTEAFF
. TRBJ1-1 17 TRBV7-9 many TGTGCCAGCAGCTCCAATTTAGGGACGGAATCGAACACTGAAGCTTTCTTT CASSSNLGTESNTEAFF